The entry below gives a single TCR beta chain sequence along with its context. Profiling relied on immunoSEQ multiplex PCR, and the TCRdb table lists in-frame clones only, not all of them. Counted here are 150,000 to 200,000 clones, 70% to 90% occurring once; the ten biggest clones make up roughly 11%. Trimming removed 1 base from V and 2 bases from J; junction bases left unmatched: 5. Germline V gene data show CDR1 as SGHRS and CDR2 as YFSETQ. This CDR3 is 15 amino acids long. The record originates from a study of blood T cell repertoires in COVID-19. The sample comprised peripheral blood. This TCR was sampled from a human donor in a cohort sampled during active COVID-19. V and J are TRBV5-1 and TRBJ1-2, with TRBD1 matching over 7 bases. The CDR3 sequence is CASSLTGETNYGYTF. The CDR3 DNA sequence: TGCGCCAGCAGCTTGACAGGGGAAACGAACTATGGCTACACCTTC.